This section outlines one TCR beta chain sequence together with its context. In its sample, this clone was seen a few times. Its antigen remains undetermined. Base qualities are not provided; no much larger clone lies one nucleotide away. These data are taken from a study of blood T cell repertoires in COVID-19 (dated by TCRdb to 2020 to 2021). For context, the study as a whole: Collaborator samples came from the United States, Italy and Spain and covered acute and convalescent phases of COVID-19. Sample metadata almost always included a de-identified subject ID, COVID-19 status, age in years and sex. The samples were drawn from two sources: the first 160 participants of the ongoing ImmuneRACE study, and 1,000 to 1,500 subjects contributed by 6 global collaborators. Subjects who had been exposed to COVID-19, were actively infected with it, or had recovered from it provided the deeply sampled blood TCRbeta repertoires that made up the dataset. The repertoires were released in a freely available public database meant as a resource for research on the immune response to SARS-CoV-2. The material from the prospective study consisted of cDNA or gDNA derived from T cells, B-cell-depleted T cells, or PBMCs. HLA class I and class II types, where available, came from metadata supplied by the sample provider rather than from assay-based typing.

Participants in the prospective study were aged 18 to 89 years, lived in under 30 United States geographic areas, and enrolled through a virtual design. To assign participants to cohorts, the prospective study relied on clinical history that participants themselves reported in a screening survey and a study questionnaire. ImmuneRACE Cohort 3 recovered participants were defined by two consecutive negative NP/OP PCR tests, healthcare professional clearance, or symptom resolution. Mobile phlebotomists in the prospective study collected whole blood, serum and a nasopharyngeal or oropharyngeal swab from every participant. Additional blood draws and questionnaires over an approximately two-month period could optionally be provided by prospective study participants. Blood samples from the prospective study were shipped frozen or at room temperature prior to DNA extraction. Results the study describes overall, beyond this receptor: The quantity of clinical and demographic metadata differed by source and by participant and was supplied without curation.

The immunoSEQ Assay, a bias-controlled multiplex PCR, was used to amplify TCRbeta CDR3 regions from genomic DNA. The published analysis was carried out like this. The number of nucleated cells in each sample was estimated from the amplification of reference gene primers within the assay. To quantify the absolute abundance of each unique TCRbeta CDR3 rearrangement, sequence reads were collapsed and filtered. For each sample, productive Simpson clonality was calculated as the square root of Simpson's diversity index across productive rearrangements. TCRdb provides this immuneACCESS table in a form limited to in-frame rearrangements. Some clones are lacking; in checked studies, under half of them reflect an unresolved V gene, and why the rest are absent is not known. V and J calls and clone size are copied from that table; D and trimming were computed from the DNA. This sample holds about 140,000 clones; over 60% were observed only once. The ten largest clones represent around 2.9% of the sample.

Specimen: PBMCs or T cells enriched from blood (not recorded which). The receptor was derived from a woman aged 45-60 years who had recovered from COVID-19.

DNA sequence: TGCAGCGTTGAGTCACAGGGGCGCGACTATGGCTACACCTTC. The resulting protein is CSVESQGRDYGYTF. This sequence uses TRBV29-1 and TRBJ1-2, with 7 bases in between that match TRBD1. V has 3 bases trimmed and J has 3 bases trimmed; junction bases matching no gene number 7. The CDR3 measures 14 amino acids from cysteine to phenylalanine. The CDR3 DNA has 42 bases and is translated from base 1. Based on the germline V gene, the CDR1 and CDR2 sequences are SQVTM and ANQGSEA.